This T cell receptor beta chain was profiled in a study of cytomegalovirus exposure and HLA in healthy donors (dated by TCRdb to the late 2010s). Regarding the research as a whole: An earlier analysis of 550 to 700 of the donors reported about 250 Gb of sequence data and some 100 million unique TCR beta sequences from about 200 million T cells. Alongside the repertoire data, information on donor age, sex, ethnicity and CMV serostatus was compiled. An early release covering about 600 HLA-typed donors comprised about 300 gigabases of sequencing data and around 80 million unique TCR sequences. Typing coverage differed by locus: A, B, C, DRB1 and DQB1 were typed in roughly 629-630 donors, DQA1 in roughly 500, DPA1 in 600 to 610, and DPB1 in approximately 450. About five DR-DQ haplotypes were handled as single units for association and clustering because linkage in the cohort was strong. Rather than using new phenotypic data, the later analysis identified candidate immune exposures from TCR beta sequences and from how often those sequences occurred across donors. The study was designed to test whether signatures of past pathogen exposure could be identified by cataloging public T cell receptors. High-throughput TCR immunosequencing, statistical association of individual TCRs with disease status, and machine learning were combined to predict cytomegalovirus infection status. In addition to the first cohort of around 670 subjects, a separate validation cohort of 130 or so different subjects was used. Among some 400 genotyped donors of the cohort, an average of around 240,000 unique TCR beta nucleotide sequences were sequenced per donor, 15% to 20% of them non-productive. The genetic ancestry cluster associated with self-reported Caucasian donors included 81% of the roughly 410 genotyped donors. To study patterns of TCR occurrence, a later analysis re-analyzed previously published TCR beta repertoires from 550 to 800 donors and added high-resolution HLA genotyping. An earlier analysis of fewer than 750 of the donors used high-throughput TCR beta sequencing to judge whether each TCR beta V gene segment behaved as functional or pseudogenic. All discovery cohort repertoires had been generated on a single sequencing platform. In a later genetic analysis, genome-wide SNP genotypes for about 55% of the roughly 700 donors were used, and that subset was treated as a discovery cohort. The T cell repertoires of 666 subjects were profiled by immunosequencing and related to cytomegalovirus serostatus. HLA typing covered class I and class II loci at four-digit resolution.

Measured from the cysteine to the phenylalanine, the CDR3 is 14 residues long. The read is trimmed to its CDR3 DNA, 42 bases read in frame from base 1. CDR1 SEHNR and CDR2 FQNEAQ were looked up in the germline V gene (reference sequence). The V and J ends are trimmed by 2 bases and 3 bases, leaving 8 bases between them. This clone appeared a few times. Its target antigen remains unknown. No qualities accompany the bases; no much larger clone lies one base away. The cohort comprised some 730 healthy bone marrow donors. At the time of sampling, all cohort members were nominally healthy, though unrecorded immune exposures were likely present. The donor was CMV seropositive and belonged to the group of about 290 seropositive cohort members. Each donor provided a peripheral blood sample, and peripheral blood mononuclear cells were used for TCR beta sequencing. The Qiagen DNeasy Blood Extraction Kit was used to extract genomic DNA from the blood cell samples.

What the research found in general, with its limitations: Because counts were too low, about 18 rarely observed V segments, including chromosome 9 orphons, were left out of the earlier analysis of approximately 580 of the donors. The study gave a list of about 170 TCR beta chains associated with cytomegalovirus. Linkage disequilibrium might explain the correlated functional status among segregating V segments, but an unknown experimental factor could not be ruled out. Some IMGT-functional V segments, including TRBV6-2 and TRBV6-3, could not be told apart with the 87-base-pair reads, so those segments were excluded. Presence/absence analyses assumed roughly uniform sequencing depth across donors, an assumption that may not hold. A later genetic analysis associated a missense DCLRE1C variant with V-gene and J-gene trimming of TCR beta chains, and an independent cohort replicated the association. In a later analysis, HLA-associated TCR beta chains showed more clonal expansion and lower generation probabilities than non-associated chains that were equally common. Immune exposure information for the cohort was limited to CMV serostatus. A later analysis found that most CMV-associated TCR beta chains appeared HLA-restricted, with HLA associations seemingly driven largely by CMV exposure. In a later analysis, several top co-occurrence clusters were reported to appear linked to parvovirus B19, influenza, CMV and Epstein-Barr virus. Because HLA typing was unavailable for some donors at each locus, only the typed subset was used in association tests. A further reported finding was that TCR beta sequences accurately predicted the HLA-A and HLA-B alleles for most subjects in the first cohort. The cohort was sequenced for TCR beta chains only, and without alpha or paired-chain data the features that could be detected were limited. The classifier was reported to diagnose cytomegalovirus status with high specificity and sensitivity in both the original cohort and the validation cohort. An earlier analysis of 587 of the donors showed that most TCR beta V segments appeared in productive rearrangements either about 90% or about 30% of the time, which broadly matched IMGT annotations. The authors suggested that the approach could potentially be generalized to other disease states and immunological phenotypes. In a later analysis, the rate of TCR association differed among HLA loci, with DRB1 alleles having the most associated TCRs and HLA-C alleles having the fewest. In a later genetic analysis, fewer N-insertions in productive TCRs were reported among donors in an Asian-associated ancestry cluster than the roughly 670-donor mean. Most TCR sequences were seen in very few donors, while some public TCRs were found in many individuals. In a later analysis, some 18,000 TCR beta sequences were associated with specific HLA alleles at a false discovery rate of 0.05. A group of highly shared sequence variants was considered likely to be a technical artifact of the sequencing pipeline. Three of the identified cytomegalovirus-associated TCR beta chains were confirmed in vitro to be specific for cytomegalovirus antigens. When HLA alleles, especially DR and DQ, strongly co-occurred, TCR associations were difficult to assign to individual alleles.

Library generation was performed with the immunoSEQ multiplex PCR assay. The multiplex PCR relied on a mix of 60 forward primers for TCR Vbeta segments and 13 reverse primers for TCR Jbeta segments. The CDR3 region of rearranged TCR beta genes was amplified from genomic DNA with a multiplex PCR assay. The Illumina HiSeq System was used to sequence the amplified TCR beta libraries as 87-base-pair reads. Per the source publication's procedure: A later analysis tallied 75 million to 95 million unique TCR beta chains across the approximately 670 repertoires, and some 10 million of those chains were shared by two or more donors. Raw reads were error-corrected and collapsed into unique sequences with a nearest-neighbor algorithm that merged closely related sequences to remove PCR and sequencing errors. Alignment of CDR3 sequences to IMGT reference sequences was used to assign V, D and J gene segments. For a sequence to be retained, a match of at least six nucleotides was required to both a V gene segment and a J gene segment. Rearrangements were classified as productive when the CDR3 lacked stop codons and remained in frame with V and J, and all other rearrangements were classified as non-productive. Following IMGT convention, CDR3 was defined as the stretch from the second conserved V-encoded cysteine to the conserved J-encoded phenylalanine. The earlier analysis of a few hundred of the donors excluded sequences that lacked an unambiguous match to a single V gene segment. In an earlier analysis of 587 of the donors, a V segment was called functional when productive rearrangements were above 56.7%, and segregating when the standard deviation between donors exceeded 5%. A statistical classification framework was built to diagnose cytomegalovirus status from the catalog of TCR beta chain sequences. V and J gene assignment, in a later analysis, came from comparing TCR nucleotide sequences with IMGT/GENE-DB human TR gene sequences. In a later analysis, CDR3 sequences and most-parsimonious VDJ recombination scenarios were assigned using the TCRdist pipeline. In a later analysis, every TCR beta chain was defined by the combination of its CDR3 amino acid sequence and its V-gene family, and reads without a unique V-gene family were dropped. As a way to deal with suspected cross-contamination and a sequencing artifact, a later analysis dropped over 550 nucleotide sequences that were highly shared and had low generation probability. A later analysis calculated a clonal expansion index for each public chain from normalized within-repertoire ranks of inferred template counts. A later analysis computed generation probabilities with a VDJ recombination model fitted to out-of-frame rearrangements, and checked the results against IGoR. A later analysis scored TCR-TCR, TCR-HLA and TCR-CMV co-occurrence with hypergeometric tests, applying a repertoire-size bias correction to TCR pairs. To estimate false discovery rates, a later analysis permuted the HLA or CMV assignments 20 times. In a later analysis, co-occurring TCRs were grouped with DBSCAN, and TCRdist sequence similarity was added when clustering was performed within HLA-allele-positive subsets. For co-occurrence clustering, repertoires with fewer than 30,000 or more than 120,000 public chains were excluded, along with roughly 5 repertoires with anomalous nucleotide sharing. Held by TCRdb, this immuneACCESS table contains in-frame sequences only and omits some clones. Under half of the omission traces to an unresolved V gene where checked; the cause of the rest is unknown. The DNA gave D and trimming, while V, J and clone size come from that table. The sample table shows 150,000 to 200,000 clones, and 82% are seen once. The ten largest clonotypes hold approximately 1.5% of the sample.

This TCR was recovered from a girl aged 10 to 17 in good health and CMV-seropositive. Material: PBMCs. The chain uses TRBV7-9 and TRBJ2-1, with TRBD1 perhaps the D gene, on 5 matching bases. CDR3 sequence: CASSLRGGYNEQFF. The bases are TGTGCCAGCAGCTTAAGGGGCGGCTACAATGAGCAGTTCTTC.